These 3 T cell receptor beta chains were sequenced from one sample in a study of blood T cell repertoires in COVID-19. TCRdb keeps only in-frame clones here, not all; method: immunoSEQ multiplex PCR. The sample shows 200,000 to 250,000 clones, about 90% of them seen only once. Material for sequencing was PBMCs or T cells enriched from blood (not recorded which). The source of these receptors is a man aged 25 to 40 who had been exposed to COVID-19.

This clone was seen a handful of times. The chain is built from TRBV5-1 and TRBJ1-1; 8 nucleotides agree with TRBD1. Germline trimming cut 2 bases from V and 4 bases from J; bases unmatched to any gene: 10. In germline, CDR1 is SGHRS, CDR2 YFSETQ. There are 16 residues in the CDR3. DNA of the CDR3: TGCGCCAGCAGCTTAGGGGGACAGGTCATTGGCACTGAAGCTTTCTTT. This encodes CASSLGGQVIGTEAFF.

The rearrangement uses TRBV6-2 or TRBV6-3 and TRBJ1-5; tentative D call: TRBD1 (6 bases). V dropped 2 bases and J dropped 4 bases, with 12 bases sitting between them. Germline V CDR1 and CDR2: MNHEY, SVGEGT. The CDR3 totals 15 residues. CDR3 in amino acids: CASSYPPDRNQPQHF. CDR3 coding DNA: TGTGCCAGCAGTTACCCCCCGGACAGAAATCAGCCCCAGCATTTT.

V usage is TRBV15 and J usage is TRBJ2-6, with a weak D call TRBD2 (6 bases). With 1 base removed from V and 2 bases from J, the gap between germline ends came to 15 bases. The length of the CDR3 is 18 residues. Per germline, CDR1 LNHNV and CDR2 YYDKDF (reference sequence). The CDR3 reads CATSRGYGGFPGANVLTF. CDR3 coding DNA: TGTGCCACCAGCAGAGGTTATGGGGGGTTCCCTGGGGCCAACGTCCTGACTTTC.